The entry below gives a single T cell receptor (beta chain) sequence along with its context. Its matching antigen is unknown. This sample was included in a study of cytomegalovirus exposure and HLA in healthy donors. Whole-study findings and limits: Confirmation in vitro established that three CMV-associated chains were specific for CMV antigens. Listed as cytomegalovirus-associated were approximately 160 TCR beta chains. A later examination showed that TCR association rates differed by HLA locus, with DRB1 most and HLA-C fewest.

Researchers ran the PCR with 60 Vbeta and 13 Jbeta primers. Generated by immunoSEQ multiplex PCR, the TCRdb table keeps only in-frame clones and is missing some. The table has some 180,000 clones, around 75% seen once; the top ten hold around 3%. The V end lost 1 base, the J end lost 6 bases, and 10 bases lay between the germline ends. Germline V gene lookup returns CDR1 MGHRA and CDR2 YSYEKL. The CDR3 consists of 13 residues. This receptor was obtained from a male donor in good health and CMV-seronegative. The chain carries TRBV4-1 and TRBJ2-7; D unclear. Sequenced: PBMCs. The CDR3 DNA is TGCGCCAGCAGCCAAGCTCCTACAGCCGAGCAGTACTTC. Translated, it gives CASSQAPTAEQYF.